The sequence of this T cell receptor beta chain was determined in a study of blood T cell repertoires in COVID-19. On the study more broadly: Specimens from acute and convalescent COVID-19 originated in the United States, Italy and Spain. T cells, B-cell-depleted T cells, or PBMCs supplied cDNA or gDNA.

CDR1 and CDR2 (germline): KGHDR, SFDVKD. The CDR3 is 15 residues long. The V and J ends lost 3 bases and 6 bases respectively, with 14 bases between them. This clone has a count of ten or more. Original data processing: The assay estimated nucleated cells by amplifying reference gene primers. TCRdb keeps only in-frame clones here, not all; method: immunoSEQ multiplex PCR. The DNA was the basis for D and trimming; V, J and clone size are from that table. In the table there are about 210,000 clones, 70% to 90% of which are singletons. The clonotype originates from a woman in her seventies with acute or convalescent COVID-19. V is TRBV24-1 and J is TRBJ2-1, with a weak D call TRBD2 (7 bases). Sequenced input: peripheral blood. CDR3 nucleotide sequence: TGTGCCACCAGTGATCCTCGGGGGGCCGGCAATGAGCAGTTCTTC. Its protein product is CATSDPRGAGNEQFF.